The 21 T cell receptor beta chains in this list originate from one sample, sequenced in a study of cytomegalovirus exposure and HLA in healthy donors. Clones were read by immunoSEQ multiplex PCR, and TCRdb kept only the in-frame ones, dropping some. The sample lists tens of thousands of clones; 94% were seen once. Sequences were obtained from PBMCs. Source of these receptors: a woman between 18 and 29 years old in good health and CMV-seropositive.

The gene calls are TRBV19 and TRBJ2-7; 8 bases line up with TRBD1. This CDR3 has 15 amino acids. V shed 6 bases and J 5 bases; nucleotides not matched to a gene: 12. Germline V lookup: CDR1 LNHDA, CDR2 SQIVND (reference sequence). CDR3 in amino acids: CASSLRAGGADEQYF. The CDR3, as DNA: TGTGCCAGTAGCCTGAGGGCAGGGGGCGCGGACGAGCAGTACTTC.

The rearrangement links TRBV18 to TRBJ1-3; 9 bases align to TRBD1. CDR1 KGHSH and CDR2 LQKENI come from the germline V gene. CDR3 length equals 17 residues. After removal of 1 base from V and 4 bases from J, the junction contained 8 bases not matched to a gene. CDR3 loop: CASSPLGDREIGNTIYF. In DNA, the CDR3 is TGTGCCAGCTCACCACTGGGGGACAGGGAGATCGGAAACACCATATATTTT.

The rearrangement joins TRBV13 to TRBJ1-6, with D possibly matching TRBD1 (5 bases). The CDR3 consists of 15 residues. Trimming took off 5 bases at V and 8 bases at J, with 16 bases between the two ends. Germline V lookup: CDR1 PRHDT, CDR2 FYEKMQ (reference sequence). This chain's CDR3 is CASSGRGTSDSPLHF. CDR3 DNA: TGTGCCAGCAGCGGCCGCGGGACGTCGGATTCACCCCTCCACTTT. The variable domain in full, with the rest retrieved from reference TRBV13 and TRBJ1-6, is AAGVIQSPRHLIKEKRETATLKCYPIPRHDTVYWYQQGPGQDPQFLISFYEKMQSDKGSIPDRFSAQQFSDYHSELNMSSLELGDSALYFCASSGRGTSDSPLHFGNGTRLTVT.

The chain links TRBV7-9 to TRBJ1-2; TRBD1 is a possible D gene (5 bases). Germline V gene data show CDR1 as SEHNR and CDR2 as FQNEAQ (reference sequence). V dropped 4 bases and J dropped 2 bases, with 11 bases sitting between them. The CDR3 runs to 14 residues. CDR3 protein: CASSWTDKNYGYTF. The DNA for the CDR3 is TGTGCCAGCAGCTGGACGGACAAGAACTATGGCTACACCTTC.

The chain carries TRBV5-8 and TRBJ2-1; D unresolved. The germline V gene encodes CDR1 SGHTS and CDR2 YDEGEE. The CDR3 sequence is 13 residues long. V lost 1 base and J lost 12, with 14 bases in between. The CDR3 DNA reads as TGTGCCAGCAGCTTGAGGCAGCCTACGGGGCAGTTCTTC. It codes for CASSLRQPTGQFF.

The rearrangement joins TRBV7-9 to TRBJ2-3; 10 positions agree with TRBD2. Germline V gene lookup returns CDR1 SEHNR and CDR2 FQNEAQ (reference sequence). The V and J ends lost 5 bases and 3 bases, in that order; junction bases with no gene match: 8. The CDR3 contains 16 residues. CDR3: CASSSTGTSETDTQYF. CDR3 DNA sequence: TGTGCCAGCAGCAGCACCGGGACTAGCGAGACAGATACGCAGTATTTT. The full variable domain, its missing parts supplied by reference TRBV7-9 and TRBJ2-3, is DTGVSQNPRHKITKRGQNVTFRCDPISEHNRLYWYRQTLGQGPEFLTYFQNEAQLEKSRLLSDRFSAERPKGSFSTLEIQRTEQGDSAMYLCASSSTGTSETDTQYFGPGTRLTVL.

The gene calls are TRBV7-9 and TRBJ2-1, with a possible D match to TRBD2 (6 bases). V was shortened by 8 bases and J by 5 bases, with 13 bases between the two germline ends. Germline V gene sequence: CDR1 SEHNR, CDR2 FQNEAQ (reference sequence). This CDR3 comprises 13 residues. CDR3 sequence: CASGLSGDNEQFF. CDR3 bases: TGTGCCAGCGGTTTATCGGGAGACAATGAGCAGTTCTTC.

This chain uses TRBV9 with TRBJ2-7; D may be TRBD1 (6 bases). From germline, CDR1 is SGDLS and CDR2 YYNGEE. This CDR3 is built from 14 residues. Trimming left V 3 bases short and J 3 bases short, with 13 bases between. The CDR3 is CASSAGTGHYEQYF. The CDR3 coding sequence is TGTGCCAGCAGCGCCGGGACGGGACACTACGAGCAGTACTTC.

V gene TRBV9 combines with J gene TRBJ2-2, with TRBD2 identical over 8 bases. CDR1 is SGDLS, CDR2 YYNGEE, per germline. V shed 4 bases and J 7 bases; nucleotides not matched to a gene: 6. The CDR3 is 14 amino acids. The CDR3 is CASSLGLEIGELFF. As DNA, the CDR3 is TGTGCCAGCAGCTTGGGACTAGAGATCGGGGAGCTGTTTTTT.

The gene calls are TRBV9 and TRBJ2-3, with D possibly being TRBD2 (6 bases). The V gene lost 0 bases and the J gene lost 0 bases, with 8 bases spanning the gap. The CDR3 runs 15 residues. Germline V gene sequence: CDR1 SGDLS, CDR2 YYNGEE. This chain's CDR3 is CASSVESGSTDTQYF. In nucleotides, the CDR3 is TGTGCCAGCAGCGTAGAGAGCGGGAGCACAGATACGCAGTATTTT.

The chain links TRBV10-3 to TRBJ1-1, with 7 bases identical to TRBD1. The ends lost 7 bases at V and 1 base at J; junction bases unmatched: 3. The CDR3 consists of 13 residues. CDR1 is ENHRY and CDR2 is SYGVKD in the germline V gene. CDR3 sequence reads: CAITGTANTEAFF. The CDR3 nucleotides are TGTGCCATCACCGGGACAGCGAACACTGAAGCTTTCTTT.

The chain joins TRBV30 to TRBJ2-7, with 10 bases that match TRBD1. This CDR3 has 13 amino acids. The trim removed 3 bases at V and 6 bases at J, leaving 5 bases unmatched. Germline-derived CDR1 and CDR2 are GTSNPN and SVGIG (reference sequence). This CDR3 reads CAWSGQGGREQYF. For the CDR3, the DNA is TGTGCCTGGAGCGGACAGGGGGGTCGCGAGCAGTACTTC.

V usage is TRBV7-8 and J usage is TRBJ2-4; 8 nucleotides match TRBD2. J was trimmed by 0 bases and V by 4 bases; bases with no gene match: 8. This CDR3 comprises 17 residues. Germline values: CDR1 SGHVS, CDR2 FQNEAQ. The CDR3 loop is CASSYRLAGIAKNIQYF. CDR3 sequence (DNA): TGTGCCAGCAGCTATCGGCTAGCGGGTATAGCCAAAAACATTCAGTACTTC.

The rearrangement uses TRBV7-6 and TRBJ2-5; 8 bases fit TRBD1. The CDR3 extends over 13 amino acids. The junction had 4 bases not matched to a gene; V was cut back by 7 bases and J by 3 bases. Germline V gene lookup returns CDR1 SGHVS and CDR2 FNYEAQ. CDR3 DNA: TGTGCCAGCAACAGGGGGGCGGAAGAGACCCAGTACTTC. Protein sequence: CASNRGAEETQYF.

The chain has TRBV7-9 and TRBJ2-5; 11 bases match TRBD2. This CDR3 has 15 residues. CDR1 SEHNR and CDR2 FQNEAQ come from the germline V gene (reference sequence). Trimming cost V 5 bases and J 1 base; bases outside gene matches: 3. CDR3 residues: CASSKTSGVQETQYF. The CDR3, as DNA: TGTGCCAGCAGCAAGACTAGCGGGGTCCAAGAGACCCAGTACTTC.

The chain carries TRBV6-1 and TRBJ2-7; D possibly corresponds to TRBD2 (6 bases). The CDR3 sequence is 15 residues long. V was trimmed by 6 bases and J by 0 bases, leaving 15 bases between them. Germline V CDR1 and CDR2: MNHNS, SASEGT. CDR3 nucleotides: TGTGCCAGCAGGAGTCGGGGGATTTCCTCCTACGAGCAGTACTTC. Its protein is CASRSRGISSYEQYF.

The chain joins TRBV7-9 to TRBJ2-5; possible D gene TRBD1, 6 bases. The CDR3 is made up of 15 amino acids. Trimming removed 0 bases at V and 2 bases at J, with 10 bases between. Germline V CDR1 and CDR2: SEHNR, FQNEAQ (reference sequence). CDR3 protein: CASSLAQGTQETQYF. The CDR3 DNA follows: TGTGCCAGCAGCTTAGCTCAGGGGACACAAGAGACCCAGTACTTC.

The chain carries TRBV6-5 and TRBJ1-1; tentative D call: TRBD1 (5 bases). The CDR3 extends over 15 amino acids. CDR1 is MNHEY and CDR2 is SVGAGI in the germline V gene. V lost 2 bases and J lost 1, with 11 bases in between. The CDR3 DNA is TGTGCCAGCAGTTACGGGGGGAGGGGGAACACTGAAGCTTTCTTT. It specifies CASSYGGRGNTEAFF.

The V gene is TRBV30, the J gene TRBJ2-7; the D gene is possibly TRBD2 (5 bases). The CDR3 spans 11 residues. V was pared by 3 bases and J by 3 bases, with 6 bases between. Germline V gives CDR1 GTSNPN, CDR2 SVGIG (reference sequence). The CDR3 spells CAWSGGYEQYF. CDR3 DNA sequence: TGTGCCTGGAGCGGAGGCTACGAGCAGTACTTC.

The chain couples TRBV7-9 to TRBJ2-7, with 8 bases lining up with TRBD2. Germline V lookup: CDR1 SEHNR, CDR2 FQNEAQ (reference sequence). CDR3 length: 16 amino acids. After removal of 1 base from V and 5 bases from J, the junction contained 10 bases not matched to a gene. The CDR3 sequence: CASSLVSPGGAHEQYF. The CDR3 DNA reads TGTGCCAGCAGCTTAGTGTCCCCGGGAGGGGCCCACGAGCAGTACTTC.

The chain has TRBV10-1 and TRBJ2-2; TRBD2 might be the D (6 bases). CDR3 length equals 14 residues. V lost 1 base, J lost 6 bases, and 9 bases lay in between. CDR1 and CDR2 (germline): WNHNN, SYGVQD (reference sequence). The CDR3 nucleotides are TGCGCCAGCAGTGAGTTAGCTAGCGCCGGGGAGCTGTTTTTT. Encoded protein: CASSELASAGELFF.